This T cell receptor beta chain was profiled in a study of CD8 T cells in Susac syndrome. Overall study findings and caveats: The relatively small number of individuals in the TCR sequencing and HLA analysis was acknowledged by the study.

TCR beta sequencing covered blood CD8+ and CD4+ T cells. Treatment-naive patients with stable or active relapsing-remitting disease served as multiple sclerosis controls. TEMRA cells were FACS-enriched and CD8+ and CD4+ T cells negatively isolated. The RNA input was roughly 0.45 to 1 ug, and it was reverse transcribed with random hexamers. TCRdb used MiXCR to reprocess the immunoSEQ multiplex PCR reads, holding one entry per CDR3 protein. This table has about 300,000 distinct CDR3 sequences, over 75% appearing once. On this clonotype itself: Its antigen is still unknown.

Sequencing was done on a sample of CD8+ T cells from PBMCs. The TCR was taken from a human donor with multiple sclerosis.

The CDR3 nucleotides read TGTGCCAGCAGTCCCCTCTACAATGAGCAGTTCTTC. Encoded protein: CASSPLYNEQFF. The rearrangement uses TRBV28 and TRBJ2-1; D is ambiguous. V dropped 5 bases and J dropped 3 bases, with 5 bases sitting between them. Germline values: CDR1 MDHEN, CDR2 SYDVKM. CDR3 length: 12 amino acids.